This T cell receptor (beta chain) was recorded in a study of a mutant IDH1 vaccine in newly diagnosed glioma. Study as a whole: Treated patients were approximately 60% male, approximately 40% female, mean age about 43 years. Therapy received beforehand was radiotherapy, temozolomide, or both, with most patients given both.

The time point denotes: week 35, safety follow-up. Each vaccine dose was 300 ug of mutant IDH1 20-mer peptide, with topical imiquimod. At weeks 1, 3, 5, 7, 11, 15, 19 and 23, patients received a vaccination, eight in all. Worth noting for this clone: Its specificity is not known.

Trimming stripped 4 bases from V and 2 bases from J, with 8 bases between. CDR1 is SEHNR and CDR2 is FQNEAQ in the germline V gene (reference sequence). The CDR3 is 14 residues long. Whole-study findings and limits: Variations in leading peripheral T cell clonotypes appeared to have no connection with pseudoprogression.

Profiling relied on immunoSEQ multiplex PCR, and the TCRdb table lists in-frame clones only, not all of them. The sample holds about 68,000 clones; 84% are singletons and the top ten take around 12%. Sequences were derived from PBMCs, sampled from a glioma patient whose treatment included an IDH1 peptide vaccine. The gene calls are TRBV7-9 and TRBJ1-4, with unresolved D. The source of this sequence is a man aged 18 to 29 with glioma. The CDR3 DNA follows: TGTGCCAGCAGCTCTGCGGCCACTAATGAAAAACTGTTTTTT. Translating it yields CASSSAATNEKLFF. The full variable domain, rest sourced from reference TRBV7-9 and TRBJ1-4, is DTGVSQNPRHKITKRGQNVTFRCDPISEHNRLYWYRQTLGQGPEFLTYFQNEAQLEKSRLLSDRFSAERPKGSFSTLEIQRTEQGDSAMYLCASSSAATNEKLFFGSGTQLSVL.